The 27 T cell receptor beta chains below all came from one sample that was sequenced in a study of T-cell memory formation after mild COVID-19. One entry per CDR3 protein results from TCRdb running MiXCR on the 5' RACE reads. The data hold roughly 48,000 distinct CDR3 sequences, with roughly 27% observed a single time. Material: PBMCs or a T cell subset sorted from them (not recorded which). Receptors originate from a man younger than 30 who had mild COVID-19 (a few samples of this study predate the infection). Cell type and time point are not known.

CDR3: CASSFLWGSQETQYF. In DNA, the CDR3 is TGTGCCAGCAGCTTCTTGTGGGGGAGCCAAGAGACCCAGTACTTC. This chain uses TRBV7-9 with TRBJ2-5; the D call may be TRBD1 or TRBD2 (5 bases each). Germline-derived CDR1 and CDR2 are SEHNR and FQNEAQ (reference sequence). Trimming shortened V by 3 bases and J by 1 base, and 12 bases separated the two germline ends. The CDR3 contains 15 residues.

The CDR3 DNA follows: TGCAGCGTTGACGTGAACACTGAAGCTTTCTTT. It yields the protein CSVDVNTEAFF. The gene calls are TRBV29-1 and TRBJ1-1; no clear D gene. V gave up 3 bases and J gave up 0 bases, with 2 bases separating them. CDR1 is SQVTM, CDR2 ANQGSEA, per germline. This CDR3 is 11 amino acids long.

This clonotype is medium-sized within its sample. The V call is TRBV2, the J call TRBJ1-1; D remains ambiguous. The CDR3 is 13 residues long. Germline CDR1 and CDR2: SNHLY and FYNNEI. V lost 3 bases to trimming and J lost 3 bases, with 8 bases between them. The CDR3 sequence is CASSERRYTEAFF. CDR3 sequence (DNA): TGTGCCAGCAGTGAGAGGAGGTACACTGAAGCTTTCTTT.

The chain is built from TRBV27 and TRBJ2-5, with 9 bases fitting TRBD2. Germline V gives CDR1 MNHEY, CDR2 SMNVEV (reference sequence). Trimming removed 4 bases from V and 7 bases from J; junction bases left unmatched: 7. The CDR3 loop spans 14 amino acids. The CDR3 here is CASSYLGGRGTQYF. Here the CDR3 DNA reads TGTGCCAGCAGTTACCTAGGCGGGAGGGGGACCCAGTACTTC.

The chain uses TRBV11-1 and TRBJ2-3, with D tentatively TRBD1 (6 bases). CDR3 size: 17 residues. The V gene's germline CDR1 is SGHAT and CDR2 FQDESV (reference sequence). The V end lost 1 base, the J end lost 4 bases, and 18 bases lay between the germline ends. In nucleotides, the CDR3 is TGTGCCAGCAGCTTAGGTCACAGGGCCGGTTTGGCAGATACGCAGTATTTT. It translates to CASSLGHRAGLADTQYF. Combining the CDR3 with reference TRBV11-1 and TRBJ2-3 gives the whole variable domain EAEVAQSPRYKITEKSQAVAFWCDPISGHATLYWYRQILGQGPELLVQFQDESVVDDSQLPKDRFSAERLKGVDSTLKIQPAELGDSAMYLCASSLGHRAGLADTQYFGPGTRLTVL.

The chain links TRBV4-3 to TRBJ2-2, with D tentatively TRBD2 (5 bases). V lost 0 bases to trimming and J lost 6 bases, with 14 bases between them. CDR1 is LGHNA, CDR2 YSLEER, per germline. The CDR3 runs 16 residues. The DNA of the CDR3 is TGCGCCAGCAGCCAAGATTCGGGGATGGAAGCCGGGGAGCTGTTTTTT. It yields the protein CASSQDSGMEAGELFF.

The chain is built from TRBV12-3 or TRBV12-4 and TRBJ1-6, with 8 bases aligning to TRBD1. V lost 6 bases and J lost 9; bases outside the gene matches: 7. This CDR3 contains 14 residues. The CDR3 DNA follows: TGTGCCAGCAGGTCAGGGGGCTATGGTTCACCCCTCCACTTT. As protein: CASRSGGYGSPLHF.

This clonotype was found a few times. The rearrangement links TRBV7-8 to TRBJ2-3; D is unclear. The germline gives CDR1 SGHVS, CDR2 FQNEAQ. The germline V and J ends were trimmed by 4 bases and 6 bases, with 8 bases remaining between them. CDR3 size: 12 residues. The CDR3 is CASSWLADTQYF. The CDR3 DNA reads as TGTGCCAGCAGCTGGTTGGCGGATACGCAGTATTTT.

This chain connects TRBV5-5 to TRBJ2-5; D is possibly TRBD2 (6 bases). The V and J ends lost 2 bases and 0 bases respectively, with 14 bases between them. Germline loops: CDR1 SGHKS, CDR2 YYEKEE (reference sequence). The CDR3 length is 16 residues. CDR3 nucleotides: TGTGCCAGCAGCTTCCGGAGGGCGGGGTACCAAGAGACCCAGTACTTC. It specifies CASSFRRAGYQETQYF.

The chain joins TRBV9 to TRBJ1-1, with 7 bases that match TRBD1. Losses at the gene ends were 2 bases for V and 5 bases for J; bases not matched to a gene: 9. The CDR3 length is 15 residues. The germline V gene has CDR1 SGDLS and CDR2 YYNGEE. The CDR3 is CASSVGSPGGTEAFF. The CDR3 DNA sequence: TGTGCCAGCAGCGTGGGGAGTCCAGGGGGGACTGAAGCTTTCTTT.

This clonotype came up a few times. The J gene is TRBJ2-3, the V gene TRBV11-2, with 15 bases identical to TRBD2. V lost 4 bases, J lost 3 bases, and 26 bases stayed unmatched. Germline V gives CDR1 SGHAT, CDR2 FQNNGV. CDR3 length equals 24 residues. CDR3 DNA: TGTGCCAGCAGCTCCCCCGGGACTAGCGGGGGGCGGAGCTCTAGCGGGGCCCCAACAGATACGCAGTATTTT. Protein: CASSSPGTSGGRSSSGAPTDTQYF. The whole variable domain, remainder taken from reference TRBV11-2 and TRBJ2-3, is EAGVAQSPRYKIIEKRQSVAFWCNPISGHATLYWYQQILGQGPKLLIQFQNNGVVDDSQLPKDRFSAERLKGVDSTLKIQPAKLEDSAVYLCASSSPGTSGGRSSSGAPTDTQYFGPGTRLTVL.

There are a few counts of this clonotype. V and J are TRBV7-6 and TRBJ2-7, with D possibly being TRBD2 (6 bases). Deletions cut 3 bases from V and 3 bases from J, with 9 bases between. Germline values: CDR1 SGHVS, CDR2 FNYEAQ. CDR3 length: 13 amino acids. This chain's CDR3 is CASSFGEVYEQYF. The CDR3 region has the DNA TGTGCCAGCAGCTTCGGGGAGGTCTACGAGCAGTACTTC. Full variable domain (remainder filled in from reference TRBV7-6 and TRBJ2-7): GAGVSQSPRYKVTKRGQDVALRCDPISGHVSLYWYRQALGQGPEFLTYFNYEAQQDKSGLPNDRFSAERPEGSISTLTIQRTEQRDSAMYRCASSFGEVYEQYFGPGTRLTVT.

This chain links TRBV6-5 with TRBJ2-7; TRBD2 aligns across 10 bases. There are 16 residues in the CDR3. Per germline, CDR1 MNHEY and CDR2 SVGAGI. The V gene end was trimmed by 2 bases and the J gene end by 2 bases; junction bases not matched to a gene: 6. DNA of the CDR3: TGTGCCAGCAGTTACGGTAGCGGGGGGATCCCCTACGAGCAGTACTTC. Its protein is CASSYGSGGIPYEQYF.

The chain combines TRBV5-1 with TRBJ2-7; a possible D gene is TRBD1 (6 bases). Trimming left V 1 base short and J 5 bases short, with 13 bases between. Per the germline V gene, CDR1 is SGHRS and CDR2 is YFSETQ. The CDR3 contains 14 residues. The CDR3 sequence: CASSLRGQTHEQYF. The CDR3 nucleotides read TGCGCCAGCAGCTTGCGAGGACAGACCCACGAGCAGTACTTC.

This sequence joins TRBV7-8 and TRBJ1-5; TRBD1 agrees at 7 bases. The ends lost 5 bases at V and 6 bases at J; junction bases unmatched: 16. The CDR3 is made up of 17 amino acids. From germline, CDR1 is SGHVS and CDR2 FQNEAQ. For the CDR3, the DNA is TGTGCCAGCAGCCCTCCTGGACAGGCACCCCTCGGTCAGCCCCAGCATTTT. This codes for CASSPPGQAPLGQPQHF.

V gene TRBV5-4 combines with J gene TRBJ1-6; the match to TRBD1 covers 8 bases. CDR3 length: 18 residues. The germline V gene encodes CDR1 SGHNT and CDR2 YYREEE (reference sequence). V lost 0 bases, J lost 2 bases, and 7 bases stayed unmatched. The CDR3 nucleotides are TGTGCCAGCAGCTTGGCCCGCCCAGGGGGCCCCTATAATTCACCCCTCCACTTT. As protein: CASSLARPGGPYNSPLHF.

This rearrangement joins TRBV7-9 to TRBJ2-1; TRBD2 aligns across 8 bases. The CDR3 consists of 16 residues. The trim removed 4 bases at V and 8 bases at J, leaving 13 bases unmatched. Germline assignment: CDR1 SEHNR and CDR2 FQNEAQ (reference sequence). CDR3 protein: CASSYPQAGAVHEQFF. In DNA form, the CDR3 reads TGTGCCAGCAGCTACCCCCAAGCGGGGGCAGTACATGAGCAGTTCTTC.

This clonotype has at least ten counts. V and J are TRBV6-2 or TRBV6-3 and TRBJ2-3; unclear D gene. The CDR3 is 13 amino acids. The V end lost 5 bases, the J end lost 0 bases, and 6 bases lay between the germline ends. Germline V gene data show CDR1 as MNHEY and CDR2 as SVGEGT. The CDR3 reads CASSGISTDTQYF. CDR3 in DNA: TGTGCCAGCAGTGGTATTAGCACAGATACGCAGTATTTT.

This chain joins TRBV12-3 or TRBV12-4 and TRBJ2-1; TRBD2 agrees at 9 bases. V shed 4 bases, J shed 7 bases, and the junction held 11 bases outside the gene matches. The CDR3 consists of 16 residues. Here the CDR3 reads CASSWPSGGKGNEQFF. CDR3 sequence (DNA): TGTGCCAGCAGTTGGCCCAGCGGGGGGAAAGGGAATGAGCAGTTCTTC.

This clonotype was detected only once. This chain uses TRBV12-3 or TRBV12-4 with TRBJ2-3; TRBD2 agrees at 8 bases. This CDR3 has 15 amino acids. V trimming: 3 bases; J trimming: 2 bases; junction bases outside the gene matches: 4. The CDR3 coding sequence is TGTGCCAGCAGTTTGTCACTAGCGGACACAGATACGCAGTATTTT. Translated, it gives CASSLSLADTDTQYF.

This rearrangement joins TRBV7-9 to TRBJ2-7, with no clear D. The germline CDR1 and CDR2 sequences are SEHNR and FQNEAQ (reference sequence). Trimming took 8 bases from V and 6 from J, leaving 11 bases between them. The CDR3 runs 11 residues. The CDR3 sequence: CASSNVREQYF. DNA for the CDR3: TGTGCCAGCTCCAACGTTCGCGAGCAGTACTTC.

This clonotype ranks as medium-sized. The CDR3 DNA reads as TGTGCCAGCTGGGGGGGACTAGCGCTCACCGGGGAGCTGTTTTTT. This encodes CASWGGLALTGELFF. The rearrangement uses TRBV11-2 and TRBJ2-2; the match to TRBD2 covers 10 bases. The J segment lost 4 bases and the V segment lost 8 bases, leaving 7 bases of the junction unmatched. Germline V gives CDR1 SGHAT, CDR2 FQNNGV. The CDR3 extends over 15 amino acids.

The table lists this clonotype with a count of one. The V and J genes are TRBV6-1 and TRBJ2-7; D is perhaps TRBD1 (6 bases). Per germline, CDR1 MNHNS and CDR2 SASEGT. The CDR3 runs to 14 residues. Trimming took off 1 base at V and 2 bases at J, with 9 bases between the two ends. CDR3 protein: CASSEEQGPYEQYV. The CDR3 nucleotides are TGTGCCAGCAGTGAAGAACAGGGACCCTACGAGCAGTACGTC.

J is TRBJ2-5 and V is TRBV6-2 or TRBV6-3; the D is unclear. The CDR3 loop spans 13 amino acids. From germline, CDR1 is MNHEY and CDR2 SVGEGT. Trimming pared 7 bases from V and 2 bases from J, leaving 11 bases between. The CDR3 DNA follows: TGTGCCAGCACCCGGACCCTACAAGAGACCCAGTACTTC. Protein sequence: CASTRTLQETQYF.

The chain recombines TRBV27 with TRBJ2-2, with D perhaps TRBD1 (6 bases). V was shortened by 2 bases and J by 3 bases, with 7 bases between the two germline ends. This CDR3 contains 14 residues. Per the germline V gene, CDR1 is MNHEY and CDR2 is SMNVEV (reference sequence). DNA for the CDR3: TGTGCCAGCAGTTTAAGGACAGACACCGGGGAGCTGTTTTTT. It is translated as CASSLRTDTGELFF.

The J gene is TRBJ2-7, the V gene TRBV5-1; the match to TRBD2 covers 8 bases. J lost 4 bases, V lost 6 bases, and 6 bases had no gene match. The germline V gene has CDR1 SGHRS and CDR2 YFSETQ. The CDR3 is 13 amino acids. The CDR3 loop reads CASKTGGDYEQYF. Here the CDR3 DNA reads TGCGCCAGCAAGACGGGGGGGGATTACGAGCAGTACTTC.

This clonotype was seen more than once but under ten times. The V gene is TRBV7-2, the J gene TRBJ2-7, with a tentative D call TRBD2 (6 bases). V lost 4 bases and J 1 base, leaving 17 bases between the germline ends. Germline CDR1 SGHTA, CDR2 FQGNSA. The CDR3 spans 16 residues. CDR3 in amino acids: CASSSPLGAGSYEQYF. CDR3 sequence (DNA): TGTGCCAGCAGCTCCCCCTTGGGAGCGGGTTCCTACGAGCAGTACTTC.